This T cell receptor beta chain was recovered during a study of blood T cell repertoires in COVID-19. Study as a whole: COVID-19 samples collected from the United States, Italy and Spain covered acute and convalescent phases. In each case, the material was cDNA or gDNA derived from T cells, B-cell-depleted T cells, or PBMCs.

This clone was observed a few times. The CDR3 loop spans 16 amino acids. V lost 0 bases, J lost 4 bases, and 2 bases stayed unmatched. The germline gives CDR1 MNHNS, CDR2 SASEGT. In the original analysis: Scientists estimated how many nucleated cells there were by amplifying reference gene primers. Only in-frame clones appear in the TCRdb table, and some are missing; sequencing was by immunoSEQ multiplex PCR. That table gives V, J and clone size, and the DNA gave D and trimming. The sample lists around 180,000 clones, about 74% occurring once. The sequence was obtained from a woman aged 80 or over with acute or convalescent COVID-19. The V and J genes are TRBV6-1 and TRBJ2-3; the match to TRBD2 covers 12 bases. The sample was peripheral blood. The CDR3 spells CASSEATSGSADTQYF. The DNA of the CDR3 is TGTGCCAGCAGTGAAGCGACTAGCGGGAGTGCAGATACGCAGTATTTT.